This T cell receptor beta chain originates from a study of blood T cell repertoires in COVID-19. This clone was detected a few times. After removal of 4 bases from V and 9 bases from J, the junction contained 3 bases not matched to a gene. Germline V gene sequence: CDR1 MGHRA, CDR2 YSYEKL. The CDR3 runs to 13 residues. TCRdb's table, derived via immunoSEQ multiplex PCR, lists solely in-frame clones and lacks some. Counted here are fewer than 600,000 clones, about 91% occurring once; the ten biggest clones make up 0.75% to 0.9%. The source is a man between 18 and 35 years old with COVID-19, enrolled during active disease. This chain connects TRBV4-1 to TRBJ2-1; TRBD1 matches at 10 bases. Sequencing was performed on peripheral blood. This chain's CDR3 is CASSPGTGVEQFF. CDR3 DNA sequence: TGCGCCAGCAGCCCCGGGACAGGGGTTGAGCAGTTCTTC.